A selection of T cell receptor beta chains follows, all from one sample in a study of cytomegalovirus exposure and HLA in healthy donors. Profiling relied on immunoSEQ multiplex PCR, and the TCRdb table lists in-frame clones only, not all of them. The profile covers under 70,000 clones, with around nine tenths appearing a single time and 1.7% taken by the ten largest. What was sequenced was PBMCs. The source is a woman aged 18-29 years in good health and CMV-seronegative. Each CDR3 is given with its conserved first and last residue. The D gene is left open where the match is weak. Clone sizes are given selectively: once, few, many, or a class where the clone is expanded.

CDR3 DNA: TGTGCCAGCAGTTTAGGACAGGGATATGGCTACACCTTC; CDR3 protein: CASSLGQGYGYTF; V gene: TRBV27; D gene: TRBD1; J gene: TRBJ1-2; CDR3 length: 13; clone size: .
CDR3 DNA: TGTGCCAGCAGCCAAACCGGGACAGGTAACAATGAGCAGTTCTTC; CDR3 protein: CASSQTGTGNNEQFF; V gene: TRBV4-2; D gene: TRBD1; J gene: TRBJ2-1; CDR3 length: 15; clone size: .
CDR3 DNA: TGTGCCAGCAGCGCAAGGACTAGCGCAGACAATGAGCAGTTCTTC; CDR3 protein: CASSARTSADNEQFF; V gene: TRBV9; D gene: TRBD2; J gene: TRBJ2-1; CDR3 length: 15; clone size: .
CDR3 DNA: TGTGCCAGCAGCGTAGAGACAGGCCTAACCTACGAGCAGTACTTC; CDR3 protein: CASSVETGLTYEQYF; V gene: TRBV9; D gene: .; J gene: TRBJ2-7; CDR3 length: 15; clone size: few
CDR3 DNA: TGCAGCGTTGACGGACAGCCAACGGGGACCGGGGAGCTGTTTTTT; CDR3 protein: CSVDGQPTGTGELFF; V gene: TRBV29-1; D gene: .; J gene: TRBJ2-2; CDR3 length: 15; clone size: .
CDR3 DNA: TGTGCCAGCAGGCCCACTAGCGGGGGGCTCCTAAACGAGCAGTACTTC; CDR3 protein: CASRPTSGGLLNEQYF; V gene: TRBV27; D gene: TRBD2; J gene: TRBJ2-7; CDR3 length: 16; clone size: .
CDR3 DNA: TGTGCCAGCAGCTTACGACAGGGGAGAGGTCAGCCCCAGCATTTT; CDR3 protein: CASSLRQGRGQPQHF; V gene: TRBV7-8; D gene: TRBD1; J gene: TRBJ1-5; CDR3 length: 15; clone size: .
CDR3 DNA: TGTGCCAGCAGCCAAGAGACGGCTAGCGGGGCAGATACGCAGTATTTT; CDR3 protein: CASSQETASGADTQYF; V gene: TRBV4-2; D gene: TRBD2; J gene: TRBJ2-3; CDR3 length: 16; clone size: .
CDR3 DNA: TGCGCCAGCAGCCAAATAGGGACAGGAAGATTCTACGAGCAGTACTTC; CDR3 protein: CASSQIGTGRFYEQYF; V gene: TRBV4-3; D gene: TRBD1; J gene: TRBJ2-7; CDR3 length: 16; clone size: .
CDR3 DNA: TGTGCCAGCAGCCACCCGGTTGGTCGCCGCACAGATACGCAGTATTTT; CDR3 protein: CASSHPVGRRTDTQYF; V gene: TRBV7-6; D gene: .; J gene: TRBJ2-3; CDR3 length: 16; clone size: .
CDR3 DNA: TGTGCCAGCAGCTTAGCGATAACTAGCGGCTACAATGAGCAGTTCTTC; CDR3 protein: CASSLAITSGYNEQFF; V gene: TRBV7-9; D gene: TRBD2; J gene: TRBJ2-1; CDR3 length: 16; clone size: .
CDR3 DNA: TGTGCCAGCTCACCGGCACCTAATGAAAAACTGTTTTTT; CDR3 protein: CASSPAPNEKLFF; V gene: TRBV18; D gene: .; J gene: TRBJ1-4; CDR3 length: 13; clone size: once
CDR3 DNA: TGTGCCAGCAGCATCACCGGGACTAGCGGGGGGGGCACAGATACGCAGTATTTT; CDR3 protein: CASSITGTSGGGTDTQYF; V gene: TRBV9; D gene: TRBD2; J gene: TRBJ2-3; CDR3 length: 18; clone size: .
CDR3 DNA: TGTGCCAGCAGAAAACAGGGGGCCTTCACTGAAGCTTTCTTT; CDR3 protein: CASRKQGAFTEAFF; V gene: TRBV6-5; D gene: TRBD1; J gene: TRBJ1-1; CDR3 length: 14; clone size: .
CDR3 DNA: TGTGCCATCAGTGCCGGTTACAATGAGCAGTTCTTC; CDR3 protein: CAISAGYNEQFF; V gene: TRBV10-3; D gene: .; J gene: TRBJ2-1; CDR3 length: 12; clone size: .
CDR3 DNA: TGTGCCAGCAGCACCCTAGGCCCCACCTCATTCTCTGGGGCCAACGTCCTGACTTTC; CDR3 protein: CASSTLGPTSFSGANVLTF; V gene: TRBV2; D gene: .; J gene: TRBJ2-6; CDR3 length: 19; clone size: once
CDR3 DNA: TGTGCCAGCAGCGCAACAGGGGGCCTTAATCAGCCCCAGCATTTT; CDR3 protein: CASSATGGLNQPQHF; V gene: TRBV9; D gene: TRBD1; J gene: TRBJ1-5; CDR3 length: 15; clone size: .
CDR3 DNA: TGTGCCAGCAGCCGAGAGAAGGGGAGGATGAACACTGAAGCTTTCTTT; CDR3 protein: CASSREKGRMNTEAFF; V gene: TRBV4-2; D gene: .; J gene: TRBJ1-1; CDR3 length: 16; clone size: .
CDR3 DNA: TGTGCCAGCAGTGGGTATGCAGGGGTTAATGAAAAACTGTTTTTT; CDR3 protein: CASSGYAGVNEKLFF; V gene: TRBV25-1; D gene: .; J gene: TRBJ1-4; CDR3 length: 15; clone size: .
CDR3 DNA: TGTGCCAGCAGCCAAGTTAACAGCGGGGGGAAATACAATGAGCAGTTCTTC; CDR3 protein: CASSQVNSGGKYNEQFF; V gene: TRBV4-2; D gene: TRBD2; J gene: TRBJ2-1; CDR3 length: 17; clone size: .
CDR3 DNA: TGCGCCAGCAGCCCCTGGGGCTCAGGAGAGACCCAGTACTTC; CDR3 protein: CASSPWGSGETQYF; V gene: TRBV5-1; D gene: .; J gene: TRBJ2-5; CDR3 length: 14; clone size: .
CDR3 DNA: TGCAGCGTTCGACTAATGGCGGGCGAGCAGTACTTC; CDR3 protein: CSVRLMAGEQYF; V gene: TRBV29-1; D gene: .; J gene: TRBJ2-7; CDR3 length: 12; clone size: .
CDR3 DNA: TGTGCCAGCAGCGCCAGTCAGGTAATGAACACTGAAGCTTTCTTT; CDR3 protein: CASSASQVMNTEAFF; V gene: TRBV7-6; D gene: .; J gene: TRBJ1-1; CDR3 length: 15; clone size: .
CDR3 DNA: TGTGCCAGCACCCTGGGAGGGGCCCCCTACGAGCAGTACTTC; CDR3 protein: CASTLGGAPYEQYF; V gene: TRBV28; D gene: TRBD2; J gene: TRBJ2-7; CDR3 length: 14; clone size: .
CDR3 DNA: TGTGCCAGTAGTATAGATCGGCCTAGTGATTCACCCCTCCACTTT; CDR3 protein: CASSIDRPSDSPLHF; V gene: TRBV19; D gene: .; J gene: TRBJ1-6; CDR3 length: 15; clone size: .
CDR3 DNA: TGTGCCATCACCGGGGGGCAAGGGCAGCCCCAGCATTTT; CDR3 protein: CAITGGQGQPQHF; V gene: TRBV10-3; D gene: .; J gene: TRBJ1-5; CDR3 length: 13; clone size: few
CDR3 DNA: TGTGCCAGCAGCGTAGGTCCAGACACTGAAGCTTTCTTT; CDR3 protein: CASSVGPDTEAFF; V gene: TRBV9; D gene: .; J gene: TRBJ1-1; CDR3 length: 13; clone size: .
CDR3 DNA: TGTGCCAGCACACAGACGTTCACCGGGGAGCTGTTTTTT; CDR3 protein: CASTQTFTGELFF; V gene: TRBV9; D gene: .; J gene: TRBJ2-2; CDR3 length: 13; clone size: .
CDR3 DNA: TGTGCCAGCAGGAAACAGGTCCAATCCATCACCGGGGAGCTGTTTTTT; CDR3 protein: CASRKQVQSITGELFF; V gene: TRBV7-2; D gene: .; J gene: TRBJ2-2; CDR3 length: 16; clone size: .
CDR3 DNA: TGTGCCATCAGTGGGGTTAGCGGAGAACTGAGCTCCTACAATGAGCAGTTCTTC; CDR3 protein: CAISGVSGELSSYNEQFF; V gene: TRBV10-3; D gene: .; J gene: TRBJ2-1; CDR3 length: 18; clone size: .
CDR3 DNA: TGTGCCAGCTCACCTTCCTCCGGGGGGAATGCCGGGGAGCTGTTTTTT; CDR3 protein: CASSPSSGGNAGELFF; V gene: TRBV18; D gene: TRBD2; J gene: TRBJ2-2; CDR3 length: 16; clone size: .
CDR3 DNA: TGTGCCAGCGTCGGGCAGGGGTCTACTGGGGCCAACGTCCTGACTTTC; CDR3 protein: CASVGQGSTGANVLTF; V gene: TRBV28; D gene: .; J gene: TRBJ2-6; CDR3 length: 16; clone size: once
CDR3 DNA: TGTGCCAGCAGCTTGTCGACAGGGAGGTACGAGCAGTACTTC; CDR3 protein: CASSLSTGRYEQYF; V gene: TRBV5-8; D gene: .; J gene: TRBJ2-7; CDR3 length: 14; clone size: .
CDR3 DNA: TGCGCCAGCAGCTCCGGGACAGGGGATAGCTCCTACGAGCAGTACTTC; CDR3 protein: CASSSGTGDSSYEQYF; V gene: TRBV5-1; D gene: TRBD1; J gene: TRBJ2-7; CDR3 length: 16; clone size: .
CDR3 DNA: TGTGCCAGCAGCCCTGGGAGGGATACGCAGTATTTT; CDR3 protein: CASSPGRDTQYF; V gene: TRBV9; D gene: .; J gene: TRBJ2-3; CDR3 length: 12; clone size: .
CDR3 DNA: TGTGCCAGTAGTTGGGACAGCCCTAATGAAAAACTGTTTTTT; CDR3 protein: CASSWDSPNEKLFF; V gene: TRBV19; D gene: TRBD1; J gene: TRBJ1-4; CDR3 length: 14; clone size: few
CDR3 DNA: TGTGCCAGTAGTATCCTAGCGTTTGCCTACGAGCAGTACTTC; CDR3 protein: CASSILAFAYEQYF; V gene: TRBV19; D gene: .; J gene: TRBJ2-7; CDR3 length: 14; clone size: .
CDR3 DNA: TGTGCCAGCAGTTCGTCAGAGGGCTATGGCTACACCTTC; CDR3 protein: CASSSSEGYGYTF; V gene: TRBV2; D gene: .; J gene: TRBJ1-2; CDR3 length: 13; clone size: few
CDR3 DNA: TGTGCCAGCACTGCGCGGGGGGCGAGCTCCTACAATGAGCAGTTCTTC; CDR3 protein: CASTARGASSYNEQFF; V gene: TRBV28; D gene: TRBD2; J gene: TRBJ2-1; CDR3 length: 16; clone size: .
CDR3 DNA: TGTGCCCCCGAACCCACTAGCGGGGAAAGGACGCAGTATTTT; CDR3 protein: CAPEPTSGERTQYF; V gene: TRBV30; D gene: TRBD2; J gene: TRBJ2-3; CDR3 length: 14; clone size: .
CDR3 DNA: TGTGCCAGCAGCCAAACTAGCGGGAAGTACAATGAGCAGTTCTTC; CDR3 protein: CASSQTSGKYNEQFF; V gene: TRBV7-2; D gene: TRBD2; J gene: TRBJ2-1; CDR3 length: 15; clone size: .
CDR3 DNA: TGTGCCAGCAGCCCCACTCTGGGAGGGGGGGCCGGAGAACCCCAGCATTTT; CDR3 protein: CASSPTLGGGAGEPQHF; V gene: TRBV9; D gene: .; J gene: TRBJ1-5; CDR3 length: 17; clone size: .
CDR3 DNA: TGTGCCAGCAGCTTAGAACAGGGAGCTAACTATGGCTACACCTTC; CDR3 protein: CASSLEQGANYGYTF; V gene: TRBV7-2; D gene: .; J gene: TRBJ1-2; CDR3 length: 15; clone size: .
CDR3 DNA: TGTGCCAGCAGTGAAGCATGGGACAGGGCTTTCTTT; CDR3 protein: CASSEAWDRAFF; V gene: TRBV6-1; D gene: TRBD1; J gene: TRBJ1-1; CDR3 length: 12; clone size: .
CDR3 DNA: TGCGCCAGCACCCTTTTAACAGGCCAGGGTCGCACTGAAGCTTTCTTT; CDR3 protein: CASTLLTGQGRTEAFF; V gene: TRBV5-1; D gene: .; J gene: TRBJ1-1; CDR3 length: 16; clone size: once
CDR3 DNA: TGTGCCAGCAGCTTCCGGACAGGGGCCTATGGCTACACCTTC; CDR3 protein: CASSFRTGAYGYTF; V gene: TRBV5-6; D gene: TRBD1; J gene: TRBJ1-2; CDR3 length: 14; clone size: .
CDR3 DNA: TGTGCCAGCAGTGAAGGGGAGGGCAATCAGCCCCAGCATTTT; CDR3 protein: CASSEGEGNQPQHF; V gene: TRBV2; D gene: .; J gene: TRBJ1-5; CDR3 length: 14; clone size: .
CDR3 DNA: TGTGCCAGCAGTTACGGGGACACCGGGGAGCTGTTTTTT; CDR3 protein: CASSYGDTGELFF; V gene: TRBV7-3; D gene: .; J gene: TRBJ2-2; CDR3 length: 13; clone size: .